This T cell receptor (beta chain) is from a study of cytomegalovirus exposure and HLA in healthy donors. Study findings and constraints: V segments that were indistinguishable, TRBV6-2 and TRBV6-3 among them, were omitted from analysis. With later analysis, a missense DCLRE1C variant became linked to TCR beta V- and J-gene trimming.

The PCR employed 60 Vbeta primers together with 13 Jbeta primers. Profiling relied on immunoSEQ multiplex PCR, and the TCRdb table lists in-frame clones only, not all of them. The sample records about 60,000 clones, approximately 79% being singletons. In regard to this clone: As yet, its antigen is unknown.

With V trimmed by 0 bases and J by 5 bases, 8 bases remained unmatched. Germline V CDR1 and CDR2: SGDLS, YYNGEE. The CDR3 extends over 15 amino acids. The clonotype originates from a woman aged 25 to 39 in good health and CMV-seronegative. This chain connects TRBV9 to TRBJ2-7; 7 bases match TRBD2. Sequencing was performed on PBMCs. CDR3: CASSVALAEAHEQYF. Written as DNA, the CDR3 is TGTGCCAGCAGCGTAGCCCTAGCGGAGGCCCACGAGCAGTACTTC. Full variable domain (rest looked up from reference TRBV9 and TRBJ2-7): DSGVTQTPKHLITATGQRVTLRCSPRSGDLSVYWYQQSLDQGLQFLIQYYNGEERAKGNILERFSAQQFPDLHSELNLSSLELGDSALYFCASSVALAEAHEQYFGPGTRLTVT.